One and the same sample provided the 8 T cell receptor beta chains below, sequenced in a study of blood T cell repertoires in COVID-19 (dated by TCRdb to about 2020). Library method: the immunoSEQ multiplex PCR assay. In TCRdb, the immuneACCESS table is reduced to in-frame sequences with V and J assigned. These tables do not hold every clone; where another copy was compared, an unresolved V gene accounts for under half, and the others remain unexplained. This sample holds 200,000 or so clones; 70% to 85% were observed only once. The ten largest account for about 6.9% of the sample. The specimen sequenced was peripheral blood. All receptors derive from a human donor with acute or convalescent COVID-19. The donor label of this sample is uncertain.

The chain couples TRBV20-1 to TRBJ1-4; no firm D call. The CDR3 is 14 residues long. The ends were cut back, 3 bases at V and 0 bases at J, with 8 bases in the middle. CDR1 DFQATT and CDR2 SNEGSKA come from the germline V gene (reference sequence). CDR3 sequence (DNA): TGCAGTGCTAGTAACTCTGCAACTAATGAAAAACTGTTTTTT. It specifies CSASNSATNEKLFF.

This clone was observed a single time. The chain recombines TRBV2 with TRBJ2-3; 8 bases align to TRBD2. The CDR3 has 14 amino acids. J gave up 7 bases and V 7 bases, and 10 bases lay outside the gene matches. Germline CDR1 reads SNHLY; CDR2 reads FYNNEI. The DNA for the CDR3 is TGTGCCAGCAAAAATATAGCGGGACAAAATACGCAGTATTTT. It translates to CASKNIAGQNTQYF.

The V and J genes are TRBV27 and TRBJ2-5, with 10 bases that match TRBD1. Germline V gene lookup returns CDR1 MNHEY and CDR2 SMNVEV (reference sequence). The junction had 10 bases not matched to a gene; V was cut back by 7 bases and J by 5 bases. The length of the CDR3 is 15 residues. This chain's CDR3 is CASTRPTGGTETQYF. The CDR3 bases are TGTGCCAGCACCCGACCGACAGGGGGCACCGAGACCCAGTACTTC.

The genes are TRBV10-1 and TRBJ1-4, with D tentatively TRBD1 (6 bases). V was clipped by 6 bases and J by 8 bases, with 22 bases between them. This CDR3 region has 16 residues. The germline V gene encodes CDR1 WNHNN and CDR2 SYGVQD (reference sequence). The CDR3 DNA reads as TGCGCCAGCAGGCCCCTCTCGCAGGGGCCTTGGGAAAAACTGTTTTTT. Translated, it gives CASRPLSQGPWEKLFF.

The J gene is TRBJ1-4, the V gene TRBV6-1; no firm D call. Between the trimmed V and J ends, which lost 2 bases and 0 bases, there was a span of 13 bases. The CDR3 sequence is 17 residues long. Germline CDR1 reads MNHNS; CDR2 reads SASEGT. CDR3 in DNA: TGTGCCAGCAGTGAACGAGACAAACGTGCAACTAATGAAAAACTGTTTTTT. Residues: CASSERDKRATNEKLFF.

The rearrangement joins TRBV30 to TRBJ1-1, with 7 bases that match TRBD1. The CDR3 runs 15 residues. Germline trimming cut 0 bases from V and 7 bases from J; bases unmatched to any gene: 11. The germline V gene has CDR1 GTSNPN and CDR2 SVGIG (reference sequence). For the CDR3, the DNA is TGTGCCTGGAGTGTATCGTCAACAGGGGCCCTTGAAGCTTTCTTT. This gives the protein CAWSVSSTGALEAFF.

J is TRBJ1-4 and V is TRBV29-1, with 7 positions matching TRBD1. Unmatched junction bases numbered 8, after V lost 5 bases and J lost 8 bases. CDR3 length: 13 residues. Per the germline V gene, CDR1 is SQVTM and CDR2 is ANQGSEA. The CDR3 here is CSVRTGLGEKLFF. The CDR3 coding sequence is TGCAGCGTTCGGACAGGCCTCGGGGAAAAACTGTTTTTT.

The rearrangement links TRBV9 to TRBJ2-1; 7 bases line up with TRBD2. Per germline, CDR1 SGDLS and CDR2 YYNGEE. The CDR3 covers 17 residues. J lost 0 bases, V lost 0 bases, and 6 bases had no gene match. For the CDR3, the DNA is TGTGCCAGCAGCGTAGCGGGACTAACGAGCTCCTACAATGAGCAGTTCTTC. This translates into CASSVAGLTSSYNEQFF.